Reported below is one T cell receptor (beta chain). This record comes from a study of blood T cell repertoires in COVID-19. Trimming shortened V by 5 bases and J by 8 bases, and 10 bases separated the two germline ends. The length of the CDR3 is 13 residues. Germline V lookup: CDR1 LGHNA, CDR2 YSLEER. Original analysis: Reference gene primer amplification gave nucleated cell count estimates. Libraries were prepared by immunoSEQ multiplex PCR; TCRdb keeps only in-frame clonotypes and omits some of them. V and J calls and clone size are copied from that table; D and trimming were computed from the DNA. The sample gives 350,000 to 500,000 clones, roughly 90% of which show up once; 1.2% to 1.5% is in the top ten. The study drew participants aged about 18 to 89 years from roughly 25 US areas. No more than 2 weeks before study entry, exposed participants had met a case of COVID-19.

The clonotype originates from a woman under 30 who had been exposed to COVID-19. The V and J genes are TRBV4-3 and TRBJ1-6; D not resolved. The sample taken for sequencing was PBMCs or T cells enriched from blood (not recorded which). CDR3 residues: CASSLDYDSPLHF. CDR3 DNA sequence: TGCGCCAGCAGCTTAGATTATGATTCACCCCTCCACTTT.